The next 9 T cell receptor beta chains were all read from a single sample in a study of cytomegalovirus exposure and HLA in healthy donors. The PCR made use of 60 Vbeta and 13 Jbeta primers. Measured with immunoSEQ multiplex PCR; TCRdb has only the in-frame clones, and not every one. Of about 140,000 clones listed, over 75% are singletons. The specimen sequenced was PBMCs. These receptor sequences come from a woman between 25 and 40 years old in good health and CMV-seronegative.

The V gene is TRBV6-1, the J gene TRBJ1-4; 9 bases fit TRBD1. Trimming removed 0 bases from V and 7 bases from J; junction bases left unmatched: 6. This CDR3 spans 16 amino acids. Germline CDR1 and CDR2: MNHNS and SASEGT. The CDR3 sequence is CASSEAWGTGSEKLFF. Here the CDR3 DNA reads TGTGCCAGCAGTGAAGCTTGGGGGACAGGGTCTGAAAAACTGTTTTTT.

This rearrangement joins TRBV15 to TRBJ2-2; 8 bases are a match to TRBD1. Losses at the gene ends were 5 bases for V and 3 bases for J; bases not matched to a gene: 8. The CDR3 has 16 residues. The germline CDR1 and CDR2 sequences are LNHNV and YYDKDF (reference sequence). The CDR3 bases are TGTGCCACCAGCGTTTGGACAGGGTTCGACACCGGGGAGCTGTTTTTT. Translating gives CATSVWTGFDTGELFF.

J is TRBJ1-3 and V is TRBV14; D is unclear. CDR1 SGHDN and CDR2 FVKESK come from the germline V gene. CDR3 size: 16 residues. The ends were cut back, 4 bases at V and 6 bases at J, with 19 bases in the middle. This CDR3 reads CASSLRGDQWQNTIYF. In DNA, the CDR3 is TGTGCCAGCAGCCTTAGAGGAGATCAGTGGCAAAACACCATATATTTT.

The V gene is TRBV7-2, the J gene TRBJ1-6; a possible D gene is TRBD1 (6 bases). The ends were cut back, 10 bases at V and 8 bases at J, with 6 bases in the middle. Germline lookup yields CDR1 SGHTA and CDR2 FQGNSA. The CDR3 is made up of 10 amino acids. CDR3 sequence (DNA): TGTGCCACAGGGGATTCACCCCTCCACTTT. This encodes CATGDSPLHF.

This clone was counted once. The V and J genes are TRBV6-5 and TRBJ1-2, with D maybe TRBD1 (6 bases). Trimming shortened V by 4 bases and J by 2 bases, and 17 bases separated the two germline ends. There are 16 residues in the CDR3. CDR1 MNHEY and CDR2 SVGAGI come from the germline V gene. The CDR3 nucleotides are TGTGCCAGCAGTTTTCGACAGGTTTCTCCGAACTATGGCTACACCTTC. Residues: CASSFRQVSPNYGYTF.

This chain joins TRBV4-3 and TRBJ2-3, with TRBD2 matching over 11 bases. The J segment lost 0 bases and the V segment lost 6 bases, leaving 2 bases of the junction unmatched. This CDR3 has 15 residues. The V gene's germline CDR1 is LGHNA and CDR2 YSLEER. CDR3: CASSRTSGSTDTQYF. The CDR3 DNA is TGCGCCAGCAGTCGGACTAGCGGGAGCACAGATACGCAGTATTTT.

The CDR3 sequence is CASSPKEGDFNEQYF. The CDR3 region has the DNA TGCGCCAGCAGCCCCAAGGAAGGGGATTTTAACGAGCAGTACTTC. V and J are TRBV4-1 and TRBJ2-7; maybe TRBD1 (5 bases). Germline CDR1 is MGHRA and CDR2 is YSYEKL. The ends were cut back, 4 bases at V and 5 bases at J, with 18 bases in the middle. The CDR3 spans 15 residues.

This clone was counted between two and nine times. V and J are TRBV9 and TRBJ1-1, with 10 positions matching TRBD1. The germline gives CDR1 SGDLS, CDR2 YYNGEE. CDR3 size: 15 residues. Trimming removed 4 bases from V and 4 bases from J; junction bases left unmatched: 7. In DNA form, the CDR3 reads TGTGCCAGCAGCTCAGACAGGGGGCCGAGCACTGAAGCTTTCTTT. This translates into CASSSDRGPSTEAFF.

This chain joins TRBV5-1 and TRBJ1-2; TRBD1 agrees at 7 bases. The germline gives CDR1 SGHRS, CDR2 YFSETQ. With 0 bases clipped from V and 2 bases from J, the junction kept 10 bases outside the gene matches. The CDR3 totals 17 residues. CDR3 DNA: TGCGCCAGCAGCTTGGCCCTTACAGGGGACACGAACTATGGCTACACCTTC. It is translated as CASSLALTGDTNYGYTF. Full variable domain (outside the CDR3, taken from reference TRBV5-1 and TRBJ1-2): KAGVTQTPRYLIKTRGQQVTLSCSPISGHRSVSWYQQTPGQGLQFLFEYFSETQRNKGNFPGRFSGRQFSNSRSEMNVSTLELGDSALYLCASSLALTGDTNYGYTFGSGTRLTVV.